This T cell receptor beta chain was sequenced in a study of vaccination and CD4 T cells after COVID-19. Whole-study context: The authors used overlapping spike peptides from SARS-CoV-2, HCoV-NL63, HCoV-OC43 and HCoV-229E to stimulate cells. General study findings and limits: SARS-CoV-2-reactive clonotype medians increased from around 19 to 38, not significantly.

The table lists this clonotype with a few counts. Its antigen is still unknown. The Oncomine TCR Beta short-read assay sequenced DNA from cultured CD4+ T cells. A single record per CDR3 protein comes from TCRdb applying MiXCR to the PCR reads. The sample holds about 12,000 distinct CDR3 sequences; around 48% are singletons and the top ten take roughly a fifth. The germline gives CDR1 MNHNS, CDR2 SASEGT. This CDR3 is built from 14 residues. V lost 5 bases, J lost 7 bases, and 8 bases stayed unmatched. The treatment is: roughly ten-day PBMC culture with coronavirus spike peptide pools or control peptides (ViraFEST assay).

The sample consisted of CD4+ T cells from blood, cultured in vitro. This chain connects TRBV6-1 to TRBJ1-5; 7 positions agree with TRBD1. The sequence was collected from a human donor who had recovered from COVID-19. CDR3 in amino acids: CASSRDREDQPQHF. CDR3 nucleotide sequence: TGTGCCAGCAGTCGAGACAGGGAGGACCAGCCCCAGCATTTT.